This T cell receptor (beta chain) was recovered during a study of molecular identifiers for immune sequencing clone quantification. The study's findings and limits: Clones above 20 RNA copies contained over 99% of effector molecules and under 1% of naive molecules.

TCRdb re-analysed the PCR reads in MiXCR, keeping a single row per CDR3 protein. The sample lists hundreds of thousands of distinct CDR3 sequences; roughly a fifth were seen once. This CDR3 has 15 amino acids. V dropped 1 base and J dropped 0 bases, with 9 bases sitting between them. Germline assignment: CDR1 LGHNA and CDR2 YNFKEQ. This clonotype was seen more than once but under ten times. The antigen is undetermined. The receptor's source is a human donor in good health. Some libraries in this study had Jurkat cell RNA spiked in. Sequencing used naive CD8+ T cells from blood, with Jurkat cell RNA spiked in. This sample's subset: FACS-sorted CD8+CD4-CCR7+CD45RA+ naive T cells. The chain has TRBV4-2 and TRBJ2-5, with D perhaps TRBD2 (6 bases). CDR3 residues: CASSQAGTDQETQYF. The CDR3 coding sequence is TGTGCCAGCAGCCAAGCGGGGACTGACCAAGAGACCCAGTACTTC.